This is a list of T cell receptor beta chains from one sample in a study of blood T cells in healthy people across ages. MiXCR was run by TCRdb on the 5' RACE reads, yielding one entry per CDR3 protein. This table has roughly 800,000 distinct CDR3 sequences, about 48% appearing once. Sequenced sample: blood. The receptor set was obtained from a man older than 75 in good health. CDR3s include the opening cysteine and the closing phenylalanine or tryptophan. The order of the fields is clone size, J gene, V gene, D gene, CDR3 DNA, CDR3 protein. D genes are given only for firm matches. Only part of the rows carry a size: once, few, many, or a class if the clone is expanded.

- | TRBJ1-1 | TRBV24-1 | TRBD1 | TGTGCCACCAGTGAAGGGGGCAAGACTGAAGCTTTCTTT | CATSEGGKTEAFF
once | TRBJ2-5 | TRBV25-1 | TRBD2 | TGTGCCGGCAGTTCAGCGGGAGGTTCCTACAATGAGCAGTACTTC | CAGSSAGGSYNEQYF
few | TRBJ2-5 | TRBV27 | TRBD2 | TGTGCCAGCAGTTTGAGACTAGCGGCCCAGGGGGAGACCCAGTACTTC | CASSLRLAAQGETQYF
once | TRBJ2-5 | TRBV20-1 | TRBD1 | TGCAGTGCCCAGAGATTATATGTAGGGACAGGAGGAGGAGAGACCCAGTACTTC | CSAQRLYVGTGGGETQYF
few | TRBJ2-7 | TRBV20-1 | - | TGCAGTGCTAGAGATAAGGGCAGGGGTTTGAGGGAGCAGTACTTC | CSARDKGRGLREQYF
- | TRBJ2-1 | TRBV2 | TRBD1 | TGTGCCAGCAAGCGGGACAGGGAGGGAGAGCAGTTCTTC | CASKRDREGEQFF
- | TRBJ2-3 | TRBV3-1 | - | TGTGCCAGCAGCCAAGACTCCTGGAGCACAGATACGCAGTATTTT | CASSQDSWSTDTQYF
- | TRBJ2-1 | TRBV7-2 | TRBD2 | TGTGCCAGCAGCCACCGGACTAGCGGGGACAATGAGCAGTTCTTC | CASSHRTSGDNEQFF
few | TRBJ1-4 | TRBV18 | - | TGTGCCAGCTCACCGGGACCCGAAAAACTGTTTTTT | CASSPGPEKLFF
- | TRBJ2-3 | TRBV20-1 | - | TGCAGTGCTAGAGATTGGAGGGGGACAGATACGCAGTATTTT | CSARDWRGTDTQYF
- | TRBJ1-1 | TRBV6-2/TRBV6-3 | - | TGTGCCAGCAGGGCGGGTGCGGCCACTGAAGCTTTCTTT | CASRAGAATEAFF
- | TRBJ2-7 | TRBV3-1 | - | TGTGCCAGCAGCCATGGAGAGAAGGTTAACTACGAGCAGTACTTC | CASSHGEKVNYEQYF
- | TRBJ2-7 | TRBV2 | TRBD2 | TGTGCCAGCAGCCCGGAAGGGAGGGCCTCCGAGCAGTACTTC | CASSPEGRASEQYF